The clone carrying this T cell receptor beta chain was counted many times. Antigen specificity is unknown. Trimming removed 0 bases at V and 2 bases at J, with 12 bases between. The length of the CDR3 is 16 residues. The germline CDR1 and CDR2 sequences are MNHEY and SVGAGI. The data originate from a study of CD8 T cells in ankylosing spondylitis. TCRdb independently ran MiXCR on the 5' RACE reads; one entry per CDR3 protein. The sample contains fewer than 550,000 distinct CDR3 sequences, roughly 5.3% of which appear only once. Study-wide results and limits: Ankylosing spondylitis blood appeared to be characterized by a TCR beta motif of 7 to 9 highly homologous variants.

The chain links TRBV6-5 to TRBJ2-3, with TRBD2 as a possible D gene (5 bases). Material: blood, either unsorted or a sorted T cell fraction (not recorded which). This TCR derives from a male donor with ankylosing spondylitis. CDR3 nucleotides: TGTGCCAGCAGTTACTCTCGGGAACAGATCACAGATACGCAGTATTTT. Protein product: CASSYSREQITDTQYF.